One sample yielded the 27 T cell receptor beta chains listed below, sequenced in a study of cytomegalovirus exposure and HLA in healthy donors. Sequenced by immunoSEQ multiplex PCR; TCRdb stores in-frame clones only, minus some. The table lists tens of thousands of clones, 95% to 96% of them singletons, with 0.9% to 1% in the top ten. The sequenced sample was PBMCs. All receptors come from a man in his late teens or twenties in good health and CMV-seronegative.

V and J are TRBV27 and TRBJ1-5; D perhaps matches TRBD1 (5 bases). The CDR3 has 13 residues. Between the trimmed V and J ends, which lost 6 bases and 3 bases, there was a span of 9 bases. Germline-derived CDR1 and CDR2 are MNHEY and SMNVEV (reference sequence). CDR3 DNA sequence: TGTGCCAGCAGAGTGACAGTCAATCAGCCCCAGCATTTT. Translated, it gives CASRVTVNQPQHF.

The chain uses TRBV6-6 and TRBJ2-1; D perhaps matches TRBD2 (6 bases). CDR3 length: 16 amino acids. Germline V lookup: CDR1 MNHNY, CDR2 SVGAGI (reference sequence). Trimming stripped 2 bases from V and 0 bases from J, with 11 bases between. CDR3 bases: TGTGCCAGCAGTTACCAGGCGGGGAGCTCCTACAATGAGCAGTTCTTC. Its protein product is CASSYQAGSSYNEQFF.

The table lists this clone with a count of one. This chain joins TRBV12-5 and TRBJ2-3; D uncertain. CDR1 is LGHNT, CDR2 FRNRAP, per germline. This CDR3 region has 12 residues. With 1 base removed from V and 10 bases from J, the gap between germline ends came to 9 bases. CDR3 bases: TGTGCTAGTGGTTTGGGCCACCTAGCGCAGTATTTT. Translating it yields CASGLGHLAQYF.

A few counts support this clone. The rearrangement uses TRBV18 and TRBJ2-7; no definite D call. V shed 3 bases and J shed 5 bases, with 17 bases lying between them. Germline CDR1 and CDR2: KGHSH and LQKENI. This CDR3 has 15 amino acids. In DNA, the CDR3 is TGTGCCAGCTCACCGTTAAGTAGCTTTCCCCACGAGCAGTACTTC. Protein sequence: CASSPLSSFPHEQYF.

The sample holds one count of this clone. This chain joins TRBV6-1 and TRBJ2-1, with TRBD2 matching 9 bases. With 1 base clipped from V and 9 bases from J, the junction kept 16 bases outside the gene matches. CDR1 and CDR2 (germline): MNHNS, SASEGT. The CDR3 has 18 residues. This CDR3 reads CASSEVARLAGKFGEQFF. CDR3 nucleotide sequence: TGTGCCAGCAGTGAAGTGGCAAGGCTAGCGGGAAAGTTCGGTGAGCAGTTCTTC.

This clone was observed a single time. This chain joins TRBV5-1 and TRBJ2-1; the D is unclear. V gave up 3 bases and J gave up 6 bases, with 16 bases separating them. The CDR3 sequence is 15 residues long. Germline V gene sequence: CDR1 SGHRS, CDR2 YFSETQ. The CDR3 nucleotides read TGCGCCAGCAGCTCTCCCCTAGGCCGGTTCAATGAGCAGTTCTTC. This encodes CASSSPLGRFNEQFF.

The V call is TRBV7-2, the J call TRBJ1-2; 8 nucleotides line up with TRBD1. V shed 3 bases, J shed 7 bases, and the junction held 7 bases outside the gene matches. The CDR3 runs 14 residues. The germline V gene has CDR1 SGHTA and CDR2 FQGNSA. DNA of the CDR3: TGTGCCAGCAGCTTGGGACAGGAGGTTTCTGGCTACACCTTC. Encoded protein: CASSLGQEVSGYTF.

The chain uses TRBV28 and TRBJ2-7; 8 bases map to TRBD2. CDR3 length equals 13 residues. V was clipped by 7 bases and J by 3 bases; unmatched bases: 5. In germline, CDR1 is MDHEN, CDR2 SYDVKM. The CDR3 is CASMNRGGYEQYF. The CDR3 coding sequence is TGTGCCAGCATGAATCGGGGGGGCTACGAGCAGTACTTC. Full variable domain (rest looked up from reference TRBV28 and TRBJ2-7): DVKVTQSSRYLVKRTGEKVFLECVQDMDHENMFWYRQDPGLGLRLIYFSYDVKMKEKGDIPEGYSVSREKKERFSLILESASTNQTSMYLCASMNRGGYEQYFGPGTRLTVT.

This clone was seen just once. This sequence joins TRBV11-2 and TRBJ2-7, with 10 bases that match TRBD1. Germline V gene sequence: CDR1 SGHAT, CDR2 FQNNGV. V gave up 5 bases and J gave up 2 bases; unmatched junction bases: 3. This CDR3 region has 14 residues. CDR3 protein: CASSAGQGPYEQYF. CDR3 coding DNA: TGTGCCAGCAGCGCGGGACAGGGGCCCTACGAGCAGTACTTC.

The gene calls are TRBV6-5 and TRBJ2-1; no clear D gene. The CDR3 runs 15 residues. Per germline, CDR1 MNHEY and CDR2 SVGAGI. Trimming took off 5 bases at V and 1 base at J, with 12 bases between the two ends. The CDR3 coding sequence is TGTGCCAGCAGTAACCAACTTCGATCCTACAATGAGCAGTTCTTC. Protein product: CASSNQLRSYNEQFF.

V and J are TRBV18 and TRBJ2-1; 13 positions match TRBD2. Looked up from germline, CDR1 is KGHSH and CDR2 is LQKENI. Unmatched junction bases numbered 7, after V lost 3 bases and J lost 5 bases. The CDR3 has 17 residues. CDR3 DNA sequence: TGTGCCAGCTCACCTATAGCCGGGACTAGCGGGAACAATGAGCAGTTCTTC. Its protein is CASSPIAGTSGNNEQFF.

This CDR3 reads CASSLSRVNGELFF. As DNA, the CDR3 is TGTGCCAGCAGTTTAAGCAGGGTCAACGGGGAGCTGTTTTTT. The chain has TRBV28 and TRBJ2-2; TRBD1 might be the D (5 bases). This CDR3 is built from 14 residues. The ends were cut back, 2 bases at V and 7 bases at J, with 11 bases in the middle. The germline CDR1 and CDR2 sequences are MDHEN and SYDVKM.

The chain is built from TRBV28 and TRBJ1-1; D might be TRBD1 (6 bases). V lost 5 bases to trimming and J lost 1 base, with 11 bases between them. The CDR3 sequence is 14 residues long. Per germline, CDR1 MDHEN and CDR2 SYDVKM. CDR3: CASSPRRGNTEAFF. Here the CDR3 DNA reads TGTGCCAGCAGTCCTCGCAGGGGGAACACTGAAGCTTTCTTT.

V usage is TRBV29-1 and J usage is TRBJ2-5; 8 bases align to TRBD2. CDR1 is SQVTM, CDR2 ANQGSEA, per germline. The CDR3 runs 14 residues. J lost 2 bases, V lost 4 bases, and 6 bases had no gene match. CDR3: CSVALAGSQETQYF. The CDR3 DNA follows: TGCAGCGTTGCGCTAGCGGGCTCACAAGAGACCCAGTACTTC.

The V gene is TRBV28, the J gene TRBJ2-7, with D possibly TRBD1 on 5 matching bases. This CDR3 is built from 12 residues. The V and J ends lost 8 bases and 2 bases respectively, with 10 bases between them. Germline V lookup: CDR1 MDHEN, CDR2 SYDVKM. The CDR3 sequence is CASQKTAYEQYF. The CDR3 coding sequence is TGTGCCAGCCAAAAGACAGCCTACGAGCAGTACTTC.

CDR3 in amino acids: CASRSGSRVTGELFF. The CDR3 coding sequence is TGTGCCAGTAGATCTGGGAGTCGGGTAACCGGGGAGCTGTTTTTT. The chain has TRBV19 and TRBJ2-2, with D tentatively TRBD2 (5 bases). From germline, CDR1 is LNHDA and CDR2 SQIVND (reference sequence). CDR3 length equals 15 residues. Between the trimmed V and J ends, which lost 6 bases and 5 bases, there was a span of 16 bases.

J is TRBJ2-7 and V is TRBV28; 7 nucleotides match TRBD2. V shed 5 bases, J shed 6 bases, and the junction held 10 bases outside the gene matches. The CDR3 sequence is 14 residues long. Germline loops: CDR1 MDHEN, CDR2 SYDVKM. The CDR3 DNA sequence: TGTGCCAGCAGTGATACTGGGGGGGTACGCGAGCAGTACTTC. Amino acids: CASSDTGGVREQYF.

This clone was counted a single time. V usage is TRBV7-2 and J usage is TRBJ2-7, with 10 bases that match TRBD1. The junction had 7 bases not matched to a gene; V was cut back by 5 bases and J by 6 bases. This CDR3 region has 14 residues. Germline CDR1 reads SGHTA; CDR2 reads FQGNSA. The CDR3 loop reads CASSQTGGRREQYF. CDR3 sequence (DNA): TGTGCCAGCAGCCAGACAGGGGGCCGACGCGAGCAGTACTTC.

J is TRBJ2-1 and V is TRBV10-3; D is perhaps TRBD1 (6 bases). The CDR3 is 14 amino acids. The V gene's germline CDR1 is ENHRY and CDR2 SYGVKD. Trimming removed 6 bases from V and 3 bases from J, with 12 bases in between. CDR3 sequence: CAISPGQDYNEQFF. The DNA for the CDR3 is TGTGCCATCAGCCCGGGACAAGACTACAATGAGCAGTTCTTC.

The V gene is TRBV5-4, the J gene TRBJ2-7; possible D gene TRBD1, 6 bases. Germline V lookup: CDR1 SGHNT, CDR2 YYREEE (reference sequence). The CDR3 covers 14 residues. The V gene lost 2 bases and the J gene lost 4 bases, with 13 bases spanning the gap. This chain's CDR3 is CASSFGGGGYEQYF. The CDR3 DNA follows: TGTGCCAGCAGCTTTGGTGGGGGCGGGTACGAGCAGTACTTC.

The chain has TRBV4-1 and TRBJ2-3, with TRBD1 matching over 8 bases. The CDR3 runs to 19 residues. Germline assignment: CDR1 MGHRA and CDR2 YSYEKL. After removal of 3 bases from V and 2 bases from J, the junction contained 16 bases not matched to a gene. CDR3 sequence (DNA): TGCGCCAGCAGCCACCCCCAGGGGGCTACCGGAAGCCTCACAGATACGCAGTATTTT. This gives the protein CASSHPQGATGSLTDTQYF.

The CDR3 protein is CASSPGTQGPEAFF. The DNA for the CDR3 is TGTGCCAGCTCACCGGGGACTCAGGGACCTGAAGCTTTCTTT. This chain connects TRBV18 to TRBJ1-1; possible D gene TRBD1, 5 bases. V dropped 3 bases and J dropped 6 bases, with 14 bases sitting between them. This CDR3 contains 14 residues. CDR1 and CDR2 from the germline V gene are KGHSH and LQKENI.

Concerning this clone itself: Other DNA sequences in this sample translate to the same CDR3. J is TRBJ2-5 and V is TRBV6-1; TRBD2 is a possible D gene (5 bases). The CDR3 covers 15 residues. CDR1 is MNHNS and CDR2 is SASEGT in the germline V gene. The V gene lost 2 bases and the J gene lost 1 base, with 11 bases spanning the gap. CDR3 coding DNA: TGTGCCAGCAGTGAACTGGCGGGCTCCCAAGAGACCCAGTACTTC. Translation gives CASSELAGSQETQYF.

CDR3 sequence reads: CASRGQGNTGELFF. The CDR3 coding sequence is TGTGCCAGTAGGGGACAGGGGAACACCGGGGAGCTGTTTTTT. The rearrangement links TRBV19 to TRBJ2-2; 9 bases line up with TRBD1. Trimming removed 6 bases from V and 1 base from J; junction bases left unmatched: 0. Looked up from germline, CDR1 is LNHDA and CDR2 is SQIVND (reference sequence). The CDR3 totals 14 residues.

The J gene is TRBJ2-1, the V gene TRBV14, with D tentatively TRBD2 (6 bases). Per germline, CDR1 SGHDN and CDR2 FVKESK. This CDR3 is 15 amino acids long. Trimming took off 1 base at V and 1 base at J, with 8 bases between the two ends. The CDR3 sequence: CASSQALASYNEQFF. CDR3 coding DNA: TGTGCCAGCAGCCAAGCGCTAGCGTCCTACAATGAGCAGTTCTTC.

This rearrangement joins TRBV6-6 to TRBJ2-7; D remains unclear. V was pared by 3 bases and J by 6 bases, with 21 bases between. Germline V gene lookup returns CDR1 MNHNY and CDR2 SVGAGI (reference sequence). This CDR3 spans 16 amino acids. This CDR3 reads CASSYLSPSFEFEQYF. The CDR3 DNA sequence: TGTGCCAGCAGTTATTTGTCCCCGAGTTTTGAGTTCGAGCAGTACTTC.

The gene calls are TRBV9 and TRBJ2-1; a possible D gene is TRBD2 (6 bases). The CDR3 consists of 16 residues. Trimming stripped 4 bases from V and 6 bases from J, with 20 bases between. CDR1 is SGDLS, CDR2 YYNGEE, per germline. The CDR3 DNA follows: TGTGCCAGCAGCATGGGGGACTTGGGACTGGTCAATGAGCAGTTCTTC. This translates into CASSMGDLGLVNEQFF.